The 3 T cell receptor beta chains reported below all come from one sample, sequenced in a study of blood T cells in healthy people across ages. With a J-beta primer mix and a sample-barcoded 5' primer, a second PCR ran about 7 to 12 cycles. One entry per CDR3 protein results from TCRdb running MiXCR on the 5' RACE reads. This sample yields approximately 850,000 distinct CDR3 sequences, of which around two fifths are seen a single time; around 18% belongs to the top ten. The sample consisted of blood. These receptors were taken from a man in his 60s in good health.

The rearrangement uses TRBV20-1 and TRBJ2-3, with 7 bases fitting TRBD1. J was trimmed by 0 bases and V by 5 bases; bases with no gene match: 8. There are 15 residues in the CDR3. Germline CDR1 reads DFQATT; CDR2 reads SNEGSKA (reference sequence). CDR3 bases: TGCAGTGCTCGTCAGAGGGGGCTTAGCACAGATACGCAGTATTTT. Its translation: CSARQRGLSTDTQYF.

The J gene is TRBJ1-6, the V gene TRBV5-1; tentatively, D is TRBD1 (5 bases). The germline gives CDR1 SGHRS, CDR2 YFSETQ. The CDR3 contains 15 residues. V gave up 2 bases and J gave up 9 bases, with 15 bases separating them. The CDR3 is CASSLRGMGVSPLHF. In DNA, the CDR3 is TGCGCCAGCAGCTTAAGAGGCATGGGGGTTTCACCCCTCCACTTT.

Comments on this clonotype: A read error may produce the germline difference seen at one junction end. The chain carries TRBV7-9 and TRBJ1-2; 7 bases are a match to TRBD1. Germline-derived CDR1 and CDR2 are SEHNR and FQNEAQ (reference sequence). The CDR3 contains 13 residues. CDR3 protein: CASSPTGSYDYTF. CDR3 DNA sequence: TGTGCCAGCAGCCCGACAGGGAGCTATGACTACACCTTC. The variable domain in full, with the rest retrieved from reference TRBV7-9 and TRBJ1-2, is DTGVSQNPRHKITKRGQNVTFRCDPISEHNRLYWYRQTLGQGPEFLTYFQNEAQLEKSRLLSDRFSAERPKGSFSTLEIQRTEQGDSAMYLCASSPTGSYDYTFGSGTRLTVV.